The clone carrying this T cell receptor (beta chain) was found many times. No antigen is known for it. A single record per CDR3 protein comes from TCRdb applying MiXCR to the reads. The sample holds some 350,000 distinct CDR3 sequences; just under 30% are singletons and the top ten take 15% to 20%. Germline assignment: CDR1 SGHTA and CDR2 FQGNSA. The CDR3 has 19 residues. J was trimmed by 7 bases and V by 0 bases; bases with no gene match: 15. The sample is drawn from a study of T cell repertoires in cytomegalovirus infection. Findings of the study overall: The study found HLA-C-restricted CMV-specific TCR beta clonotypes dominating the ex vivo response.

This receptor was identified in a human donor in good health (CMV status not recorded). Some clones in this sample may be carry-over from other donors' samples. The specimen was cultured PBMCs, collected from culture after CMV antigen stimulation. The chain couples TRBV7-2 to TRBJ2-5, with TRBD2 identical over 12 bases. The CDR3 loop is CASSLAVLSSGRAPVTQYF. CDR3 sequence (DNA): TGTGCCAGCAGCTTAGCCGTACTATCTAGCGGGAGGGCCCCCGTGACCCAGTACTTC.